This record looks at one T cell receptor beta chain sequence and its context. The table lists this clonotype with many counts. Its recognized antigen is unknown. No much larger clonotype is one base removed from it; base qualities were not supplied. The TCR beta CDR3 regions were amplified from the RNA transcripts. A first-round RT-PCR of the TCR CDR3 used the HTBI primer set with the Qiagen OneStep RT-PCR kit. Libraries were constructed in a second round of multiplex PCR, after which size selection and purification were performed. The libraries were sequenced on an Illumina HiSeq2000 using paired-end 100 bp reads. For the original study's pipeline: SOAPnuke was used to process the raw data, removing reads that contained adapters or uncalled bases, had a mean Phred below 15, or lacked an exact match to the constant primer or identifier. High-quality paired reads were merged with COPE v1.2.5, and unique nucleotide sequences were defined as clonotypes. MiTCR v1.1 was used to align clonotypes to the IMGT TRBV, TRBD and TRBJ reference segments. Analysis was restricted to V-J combinations with a frequency above 0.0001, which covered roughly 99% of repertoires. A TCS score was defined as the ratio of F50 (clonal expansion) to E x V (chaos), with BLOSUM62-based TCRdist applied between CDR3 peptides within each V-J. Welch's t-statistics and random forest reduced some 510 V-J features to about 13, which were used in a naive Bayes classifier (R e1071). Using fastp at Q25 and MiXCR, TCRdb reprocessed the public reads and kept productive beta chains. Entries are consolidated by CDR3 protein sequence, retaining the most common genes and DNA. The V and J calls shown here were made by TCRdb, not taken from the authors' results. Within this sample are around 200,000 distinct CDR3 sequences, with around 19% of them counted one time only. 44% of the sample belongs to the ten largest clones.

A patient counted as having stable Graves' hyperthyroidism if no progression to ophthalmopathy occurred over 18 months of follow-up. Hyperthyroidism patients were newly diagnosed, had a disease duration of under 2 months, and were aged 18 to 65 years. The study excluded patients with uncontrolled infections, other autoimmune diseases, pregnancy or lactation. Diagnoses were based on clinical symptoms, serum thyroxine and TRAb, thyroid ultrasound and orbital computed tomography. Ficoll-Paque density gradient centrifugation was used to isolate PBMCs from under 11 ml of fresh peripheral blood. Total RNA was extracted with Trizol reagent, and quality was checked on an Agilent 2100 Bioanalyzer. These data are taken from a study of T cells in Graves' hyperthyroidism and ophthalmopathy (dated by TCRdb to about 2019). Study-level background: Peripheral blood was collected at initial diagnosis, before any treatment. Prospective prediction of ophthalmopathy was tested in an independent validation cohort consisting of about 20 hyperthyroidism patients and some 15 patients who later progressed to ophthalmopathy. The approximately 100 discovery patients were divided at random into training and test sets in a 7:3 ratio. Following sampling, methimazole starting at 30 mg daily was given to hyperthyroidism patients, and high-dose intravenous methylprednisolone was given to ophthalmopathy patients. To identify distinguishing TCR V-J signatures, a discovery cohort of about 100 patients was used, comprising fewer than 45 with Graves' ophthalmopathy and around 57 with stable Graves' hyperthyroidism. In addition, the study compared T-cell repertoires in thyroid tissue and in blood from roughly six Graves' hyperthyroidism patients. TCR Vbeta CDR3 sequencing of around 130 peripheral blood samples (over 40 ophthalmopathy, over 70 hyperthyroidism and around 17 progressor patients) is reported in the paper.

Broad study findings and their caveats: In validation, progression to ophthalmopathy was predicted by the model with 70% to 71% sensitivity and 72.22% specificity, a median of approximately 6.5 months before onset. Most expanded thyroid clonotypes (frequency above 0.001) were also detected in blood, a finding suggesting that blood repertoires may reflect thyroid immune responses. No statistical method was used to fix the sample size in advance, and group allocation was not hidden from the investigators. Ophthalmopathy was separated from stable hyperthyroidism by a 13 V-J signature model, with 85% to 90% sensitivity and just over 81% specificity obtained in cross-validation and 80%/75% obtained in testing.

Spanning cysteine to phenylalanine, the CDR3 consists of 12 amino acids. Just the 36-base CDR3 DNA is kept, in frame starting at base 1. The germline V gene (reference sequence) supplies CDR1 GTSNPN and CDR2 SVGIG. V is shortened by 5 bases, J by 6 bases, and the region joining them spans 10 bases. The chain couples TRBV30 to TRBJ1-4; no D segment can be confidently identified. Material for sequencing was blood. The receptor comes from a middle-aged man with Graves' hyperthyroidism. The CDR3 sequence is CAWGRTYEKLFF. The DNA reads as follows: TGTGCCTGGGGGCGGACTTATGAAAAACTGTTTTTT.